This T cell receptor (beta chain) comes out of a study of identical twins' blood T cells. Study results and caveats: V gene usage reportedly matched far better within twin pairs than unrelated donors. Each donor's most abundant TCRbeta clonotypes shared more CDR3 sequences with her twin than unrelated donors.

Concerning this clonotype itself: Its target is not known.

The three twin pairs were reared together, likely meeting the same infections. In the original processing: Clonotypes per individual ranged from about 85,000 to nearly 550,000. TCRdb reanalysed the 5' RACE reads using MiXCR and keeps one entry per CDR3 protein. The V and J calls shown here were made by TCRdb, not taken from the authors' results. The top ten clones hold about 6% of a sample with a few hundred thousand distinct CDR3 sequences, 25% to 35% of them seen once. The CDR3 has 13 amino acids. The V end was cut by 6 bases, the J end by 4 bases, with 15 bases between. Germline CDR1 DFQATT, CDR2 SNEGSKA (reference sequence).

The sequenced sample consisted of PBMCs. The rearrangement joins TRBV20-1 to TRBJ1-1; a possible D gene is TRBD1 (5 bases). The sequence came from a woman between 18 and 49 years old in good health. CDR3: CSAWRGLSTEAFF. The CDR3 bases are TGCAGTGCATGGAGGGGCCTGAGCACTGAAGCTTTCTTT.